This T cell receptor (beta chain) was recovered during a study of CD8 T cells in Susac syndrome. Findings and limits, study-wide: The TCR sequencing and HLA analysis in the study involved a relatively small number of individuals, as the study acknowledged.

An amount of RNA that ranged from roughly 0.45 to 1 ug was reverse transcribed with random hexamers. immunoSEQ multiplex PCR amplified TCR beta CDR3 across 54 Vbeta, 13 Jbeta. Each CDR3 protein is one row after TCRdb ran MiXCR on the immunoSEQ multiplex PCR reads. The sample gives approximately 150,000 distinct CDR3 sequences, 94% of which show up once; nearly 0.085% is in the top ten. In regard to this clonotype: Its antigen remains unknown.

CDR1 and CDR2 from the germline V gene are LGHDT and YNNKEL (reference sequence). V lost 4 bases to trimming and J lost 6 bases, with 17 bases between them. The CDR3 loop spans 15 amino acids. The sample consisted of CD4+ T cells from PBMCs. This clonotype was obtained from a human donor in good health. The rearrangement links TRBV3-1 to TRBJ2-3; D ambiguous. CDR3 bases: TGTGCCAGCAGCCCCCGGAACCGTCGATTGGATACGCAGTATTTT. This encodes CASSPRNRRLDTQYF.